The sequence of this TCR beta chain was determined in a study of T cell responses to AZD1222 COVID-19 vaccine. Study outcomes and limitations: Targeting of unmutated variant regions was reportedly seen in nearly half of spike-specific TCRs. Donors were chiefly white British, with a greater number of females, and clonal diversity was perhaps underestimated. Across the whole spike, CD4 TCRs peaked at regions 160-218 and 743-854.

Germline V gene data show CDR1 as MDHEN and CDR2 as SYDVKM. CDR3 length: 15 residues. Trimming left V 6 bases short and J 5 bases short, with 19 bases between. This clone came up once. Its cognate antigen is unknown. Assay: immunoSEQ multiplex PCR; the TCRdb copy retains only in-frame clones and omits some. The table lists over 100,000 clones, more than 70% of them singletons. This clonotype was sampled from an adult in good health. The sequencing used peripheral blood, collected on day 0 of AZD1222 vaccination. The chain recombines TRBV28 with TRBJ1-1; the D gene is possibly TRBD1 (5 bases). The CDR3 region is CASRLPAGSRTEAFF. In DNA form, the CDR3 reads TGTGCCAGCAGGCTCCCTGCAGGGAGTAGAACTGAAGCTTTCTTT.